Listed here are 7 T cell receptor beta chains from one sample, sequenced in a study of blood T cell repertoires in COVID-19. This table comes from immunoSEQ multiplex PCR, and its TCRdb copy is limited to in-frame clones, with some not included. There are approximately 240,000 clones in the sample; roughly four fifths occur only once, and 1.3% lies in the top ten. Sequenced material: PBMCs or T cells enriched from blood (not recorded which). The source is a woman aged 40 to 55 with acute COVID-19.

This sequence joins TRBV6-2 or TRBV6-3 and TRBJ2-1, with 14 bases lining up with TRBD2. Germline assignment: CDR1 MNHEY and CDR2 SVGEGT. V lost 6 bases and J lost 2; bases outside the gene matches: 3. The CDR3 is 16 residues long. The CDR3 sequence is CASSLTSGGAYNEQFF. For the CDR3, the DNA is TGTGCCAGCAGCCTGACTAGCGGGGGGGCCTACAATGAGCAGTTCTTC.

The chain uses TRBV6-2 or TRBV6-3 and TRBJ1-5; TRBD1 might be the D (5 bases). Looked up from germline, CDR1 is MNHEY and CDR2 is SVGEGT. The V end was cut by 2 bases, the J end by 3 bases, with 17 bases between. The CDR3 loop spans 17 amino acids. In DNA, the CDR3 is TGTGCCAGCAGTTACACCCTCGACGGCAGGGACAATCAGCCCCAGCATTTT. This codes for CASSYTLDGRDNQPQHF.

V gene TRBV4-3 combines with J gene TRBJ1-2, with a weak D call TRBD1 (5 bases). CDR1 LGHNA and CDR2 YSLEER come from the germline V gene. This CDR3 spans 15 amino acids. V lost 0 bases and J lost 3, with 11 bases in between. CDR3: CASSQDWGRDYGYTF. CDR3 nucleotide sequence: TGCGCCAGCAGCCAAGATTGGGGCCGAGACTATGGCTACACCTTC.

Comment on this clone: A single base separates this from a much larger clone, so it may be a read error. The chain couples TRBV19 to TRBJ1-1, with 11 bases identical to TRBD1. J lost 4 bases, V lost 11 bases, and 12 bases had no gene match. Germline V CDR1 and CDR2: LNHDA, SQIVND (reference sequence). The CDR3 has 15 residues. DNA for the CDR3: TGTGCCGCCCGGGACAGGGGGTGCGGAGGCACTGAAGCTTTCTTT. Encoded protein: CAARDRGCGGTEAFF.

The chain combines TRBV30 with TRBJ2-1; 7 bases match TRBD2. J lost 9 bases, V lost 3 bases, and 11 bases had no gene match. The CDR3 consists of 14 residues. Per the germline V gene, CDR1 is GTSNPN and CDR2 is SVGIG (reference sequence). CDR3 sequence: CAWSPLSGTTEQFF. In DNA, the CDR3 is TGTGCCTGGAGCCCCCTCTCGGGGACTACTGAGCAGTTCTTC.

The table lists this clone with a few counts. J is TRBJ1-1 and V is TRBV10-3, with D possibly being TRBD1 (6 bases). V gave up 0 bases and J gave up 4 bases, with 12 bases separating them. Looked up from germline, CDR1 is ENHRY and CDR2 is SYGVKD. This CDR3 is 15 amino acids long. In nucleotides, the CDR3 is TGTGCCATCAGTGAGTCTGGCTTCAGGGGCACTGAAGCTTTCTTT. It encodes CAISESGFRGTEAFF.

In its sample, this clone was seen once. The genes are TRBV9 and TRBJ2-1; 13 nucleotides agree with TRBD2. The germline gives CDR1 SGDLS, CDR2 YYNGEE. The V segment lost 0 bases and the J segment 5 bases; nucleotides outside the gene matches: 8. This CDR3 is 18 amino acids long. CDR3 residues: CASSVGPLLAGGNNEQFF. DNA for the CDR3: TGTGCCAGCAGCGTAGGTCCCCTACTAGCGGGGGGGAACAATGAGCAGTTCTTC.